This entry is about one TCR beta chain. Its antigen remains unidentified. The sample comes from a study of T-cell memory formation after mild COVID-19. Study information: TCR clusters showed largely donor specificity.

Each CDR3 protein is one row after TCRdb ran MiXCR on the 5' RACE reads. Of over 400,000 distinct CDR3 sequences in the sample, roughly a quarter were seen once. General study points: Clones shrinking from day 15 to 85 showed even CD4/CD8 mixes; later expanders tilted CD4+.

Between the trimmed V and J ends, which lost 2 bases and 4 bases, there was a span of 6 bases. The CDR3 is 13 amino acids. Germline V lookup: CDR1 MNHEY, CDR2 SVGAGI. The receptor was derived from an adult woman who had mild COVID-19 (a few samples of this study predate the infection). Cell type and time point are not known. This rearrangement joins TRBV6-5 to TRBJ2-1; D is tentatively TRBD1 or TRBD2 (5 bases each). The sequenced sample consisted of PBMCs or a T cell subset sorted from them (not recorded which). CDR3 region: CASSYGGYNEQFF. In DNA, the CDR3 is TGTGCCAGCAGTTACGGGGGTTACAATGAGCAGTTCTTC.